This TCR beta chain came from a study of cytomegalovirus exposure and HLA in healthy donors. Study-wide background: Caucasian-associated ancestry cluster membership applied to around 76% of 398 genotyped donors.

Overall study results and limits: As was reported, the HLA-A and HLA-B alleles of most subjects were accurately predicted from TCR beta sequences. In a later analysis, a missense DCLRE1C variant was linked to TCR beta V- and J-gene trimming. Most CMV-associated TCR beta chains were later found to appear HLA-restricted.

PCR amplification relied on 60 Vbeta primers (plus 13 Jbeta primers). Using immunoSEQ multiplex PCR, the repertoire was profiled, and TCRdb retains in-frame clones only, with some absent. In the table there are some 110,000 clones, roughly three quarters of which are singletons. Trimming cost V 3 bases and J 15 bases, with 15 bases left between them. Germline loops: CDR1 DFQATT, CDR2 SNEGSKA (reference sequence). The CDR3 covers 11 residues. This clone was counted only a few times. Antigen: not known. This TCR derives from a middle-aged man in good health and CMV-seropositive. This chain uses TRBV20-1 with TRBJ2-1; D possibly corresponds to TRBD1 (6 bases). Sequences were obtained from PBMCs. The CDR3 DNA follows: TGCAGTGCTAGCCAGGGGCCCCGGGGGTTCTTC. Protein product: CSASQGPRGFF.